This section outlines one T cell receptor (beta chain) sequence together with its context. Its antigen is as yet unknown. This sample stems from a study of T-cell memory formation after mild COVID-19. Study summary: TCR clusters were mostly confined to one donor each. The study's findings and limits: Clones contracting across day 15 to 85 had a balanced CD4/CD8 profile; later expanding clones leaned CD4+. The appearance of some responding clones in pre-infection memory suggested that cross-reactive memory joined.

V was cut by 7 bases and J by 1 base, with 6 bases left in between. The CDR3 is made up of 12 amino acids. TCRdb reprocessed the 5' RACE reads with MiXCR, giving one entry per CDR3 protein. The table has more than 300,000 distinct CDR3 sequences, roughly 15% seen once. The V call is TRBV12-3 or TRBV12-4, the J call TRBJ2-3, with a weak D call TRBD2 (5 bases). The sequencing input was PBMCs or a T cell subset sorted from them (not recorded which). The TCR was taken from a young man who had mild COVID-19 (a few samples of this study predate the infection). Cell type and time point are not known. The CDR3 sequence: CASMRGTDTQYF. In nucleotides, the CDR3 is TGTGCCAGCATGCGGGGCACAGATACGCAGTATTTT.